Listed here are 19 T cell receptor beta chains from one sample, sequenced in a study of radiotherapy plus CTLA-4 blockade in lung cancer. Sequenced by immunoSEQ multiplex PCR; TCRdb stores in-frame clones only, minus some. Here the sample spans roughly 97,000 clones, about 70% being singletons. Source: peripheral blood, taken from a patient treated with radiotherapy plus ipilimumab. The receptors derive from a human donor with non-small cell lung cancer who had a partial response to radiotherapy plus ipilimumab. Some clones in this sample may be carry-over from other donors' samples.

V and J are TRBV6-1 and TRBJ1-2; D not resolved. Germline values: CDR1 MNHNS, CDR2 SASEGT. Trimming left V 5 bases short and J 4 bases short, with 17 bases between. The CDR3 spans 15 residues. CDR3 sequence: CASSLSALQSYGYTF. DNA of the CDR3: TGTGCCAGCAGTTTGAGCGCCCTTCAGAGCTATGGCTACACCTTC.

The rearrangement links TRBV2 to TRBJ2-3; TRBD2 matches 8 bases. V lost 0 bases and J lost 4; bases outside the gene matches: 3. CDR1 SNHLY and CDR2 FYNNEI come from the germline V gene. The CDR3 sequence is 15 residues long. In DNA, the CDR3 is TGTGCCAGCAGTGAAGCCTCCGGGGGGGCAGATACGCAGTATTTT. Its translation: CASSEASGGADTQYF.

CDR3 in DNA: TGTGCCAGCAGCGCTAGCGGGAGAGGCGGCAATGAGCAGTTCTTC. Amino acids: CASSASGRGGNEQFF. This chain links TRBV7-9 with TRBJ2-1; 10 bases are shared with TRBD2. Germline-derived CDR1 and CDR2 are SEHNR and FQNEAQ (reference sequence). Unmatched junction bases numbered 7, after V lost 5 bases and J lost 6 bases. CDR3 length equals 15 residues.

The chain employs TRBV5-8 and TRBJ2-5; D may be TRBD1 (6 bases). The V and J ends lost 2 bases and 11 bases respectively, with 19 bases between them. The germline V gene has CDR1 SGHTS and CDR2 YDEGEE. This CDR3 region has 14 residues. The CDR3 loop is CASSFVSTGTKQYF. In nucleotides, the CDR3 is TGTGCCAGCAGCTTTGTGTCTACAGGGACCAAGCAGTACTTC.

The chain has TRBV27 and TRBJ2-5; 10 bases line up with TRBD1. Germline assignment: CDR1 MNHEY and CDR2 SMNVEV (reference sequence). CDR3 length equals 15 residues. The trim removed 2 bases at V and 5 bases at J, leaving 5 bases unmatched. The CDR3 here is CASSLEGQGFETQYF. The CDR3 bases are TGTGCCAGCAGTTTAGAGGGACAGGGGTTCGAGACCCAGTACTTC.

The chain recombines TRBV9 with TRBJ2-3, with a weak D call TRBD1 (5 bases). From germline, CDR1 is SGDLS and CDR2 YYNGEE. The CDR3 has 15 residues. Deletions cut 7 bases from V and 2 bases from J, with 17 bases between. The CDR3 loop reads CASSIGVATTDTQYF. The CDR3 bases are TGTGCCAGCTCAATAGGGGTAGCTACCACAGATACGCAGTATTTT. Filled out from reference TRBV9 and TRBJ2-3, the complete variable domain reads DSGVTQTPKHLITATGQRVTLRCSPRSGDLSVYWYQQSLDQGLQFLIQYYNGEERAKGNILERFSAQQFPDLHSELNLSSLELGDSALYFCASSIGVATTDTQYFGPGTRLTVL.

The CDR3 is CASSPGVVTGNQPQHF. In DNA, the CDR3 is TGTGCCAGCAGTCCCGGAGTGGTAACGGGGAATCAGCCCCAGCATTTT. This chain connects TRBV28 to TRBJ1-5, with unresolved D. The length of the CDR3 is 16 residues. Trimming left V 5 bases short and J 4 bases short, with 18 bases between. Germline CDR1 reads MDHEN; CDR2 reads SYDVKM.

Here the CDR3 DNA reads TGCGCCAGCAGTCAATCGGGCAGGGCCCACTATGGCTACACCTTC. Translation gives CASSQSGRAHYGYTF. This chain connects TRBV23-1 to TRBJ1-2; TRBD1 is a possible D gene (5 bases). TRBV23-1 belongs to the ORF category, with a function that is uncertain. V lost 0 bases to trimming and J lost 3 bases, with 11 bases between them. The CDR3 contains 15 residues.

The chain joins TRBV9 to TRBJ2-1; TRBD2 matches at 9 bases. V lost 0 bases to trimming and J lost 5 bases; unmatched junction nucleotides: 6. Germline CDR1 is SGDLS and CDR2 is YYNGEE. CDR3 length equals 16 residues. This CDR3 reads CASSVVGGRADNEQFF. In nucleotides, the CDR3 is TGTGCCAGCAGCGTAGTTGGCGGGAGGGCCGACAATGAGCAGTTCTTC.

V and J are TRBV7-2 and TRBJ2-7, with 10 positions matching TRBD2. There are 14 residues in the CDR3. With 5 bases clipped from V and 3 bases from J, the junction kept 4 bases outside the gene matches. The germline gives CDR1 SGHTA, CDR2 FQGNSA. CDR3 sequence: CASSQRGGRYEQYF. DNA of the CDR3: TGTGCCAGCAGCCAGCGGGGGGGACGCTACGAGCAGTACTTC.

This rearrangement joins TRBV19 to TRBJ2-2; 7 nucleotides align to TRBD1. This CDR3 is 18 amino acids long. Germline CDR1 reads LNHDA; CDR2 reads SQIVND (reference sequence). V was pared by 6 bases and J by 2 bases, with 15 bases of the junction left unmatched. Here the CDR3 reads CASRGNRGLFLNTGELFF. The CDR3 DNA reads TGTGCCAGTAGAGGGAACAGGGGCCTTTTTCTTAACACCGGGGAGCTGTTTTTT.

The chain employs TRBV10-3 and TRBJ2-1, with 14 bases lining up with TRBD2. The V gene end was trimmed by 2 bases and the J gene end by 8 bases; junction bases not matched to a gene: 5. The CDR3 is 16 amino acids. Germline assignment: CDR1 ENHRY and CDR2 SYGVKD. CDR3 coding DNA: TGTGCCATCAGTGAGCCCGGACTAGCGGGGGGAGATGAGCAGTTCTTC. The encoded protein is CAISEPGLAGGDEQFF.

This chain connects TRBV6-1 to TRBJ2-2; D not certain. The CDR3 spans 13 residues. Trimming removed 7 bases at V and 1 base at J, with 7 bases between. Per germline, CDR1 MNHNS and CDR2 SASEGT. The DNA of the CDR3 is TGTGCCAGCACAAATAGGAACACCGGGGAGCTGTTTTTT. This translates into CASTNRNTGELFF.

The DNA for the CDR3 is TGTGCCAGCTCACTACGAACCAGCGGGAGGGATTCCTACGAGCAGTACTTC. Encoded protein: CASSLRTSGRDSYEQYF. The gene calls are TRBV18 and TRBJ2-5, with 10 bases matching TRBD2. The J call may be wrong; the DNA end is better matched by TRBJ2-7. The CDR3 consists of 17 residues. Germline V lookup: CDR1 KGHSH, CDR2 LQKENI.

There are a few counts of this clone. The J gene is TRBJ1-5, the V gene TRBV30, with D possibly being TRBD1 (5 bases). The CDR3 sequence is 15 residues long. CDR1 is GTSNPN, CDR2 SVGIG, per germline (reference sequence). Between the trimmed V and J ends, which lost 0 bases and 1 base, there was a span of 10 bases. CDR3 protein: CAWSVCRTSNQPQHF. In nucleotides, the CDR3 is TGTGCCTGGAGTGTATGTAGGACAAGCAATCAGCCCCAGCATTTT.

This clone was observed a few times. V is TRBV19 and J is TRBJ1-5; no reliable D call. Trimming cost V 4 bases and J 6 bases, with 13 bases left between them. This CDR3 region has 14 residues. In germline, CDR1 is LNHDA, CDR2 SQIVND (reference sequence). The CDR3 loop reads CASSSTVRSQPQHF. CDR3 sequence (DNA): TGTGCCAGTAGTAGCACGGTGCGGTCTCAGCCCCAGCATTTT.

V and J are TRBV11-2 and TRBJ2-7, with 10 bases lining up with TRBD2. CDR1 and CDR2 (germline): SGHAT, FQNNGV. The V segment lost 6 bases and the J segment 2 bases; nucleotides outside the gene matches: 10. CDR3 length: 16 amino acids. This CDR3 reads CASRGTSALAAYEQYF. The CDR3 bases are TGTGCCAGCAGGGGGACTAGCGCCCTGGCGGCCTACGAGCAGTACTTC.

This chain uses TRBV11-3 with TRBJ2-2; 8 positions match TRBD1. Unmatched junction bases numbered 10, after V lost 5 bases and J lost 2 bases. CDR3 length: 17 amino acids. Germline V gives CDR1 SGHNT, CDR2 YENEEA. Here the CDR3 reads CASSPPSGQDNTGELFF. DNA of the CDR3: TGTGCCAGCAGCCCCCCGTCGGGACAGGACAACACCGGGGAGCTGTTTTTT.

In this sample, this clone turned up a few times. The J gene is TRBJ2-7, the V gene TRBV7-2; 10 bases line up with TRBD2. With V trimmed by 2 bases and J by 6 bases, 1 base remained unmatched. This CDR3 contains 13 residues. The germline V gene encodes CDR1 SGHTA and CDR2 FQGNSA. CDR3 bases: TGTGCCAGCAGCTTATCTAGCGGGGGCGAGCAGTACTTC. This sequence encodes CASSLSSGGEQYF.